A selection of T cell receptor beta chains follows, all from one sample in a study of blood T cell repertoires in COVID-19. The protocol was immunoSEQ multiplex PCR, while the TCRdb copy is restricted to in-frame clones and leaves out a portion. In the table there are over 100,000 clones, more than 75% of which are singletons. Sequenced input: peripheral blood. These receptors were taken from a man in his 60s with active or convalescent COVID-19. The CDR3 runs from the conserved cysteine through the conserved F or W. Each record gives: J gene, D gene, clone size, V gene, CDR3 protein, CDR3 DNA. The D gene is left open where the match is weak. Size is stated for part of the rows, as once, few or many counts, or as a class when the clone is expanded.

TRBJ2-3	TRBD2	.	TRBV7-7	CASSSGLAIADTQYF	TGTGCCAGCAGCTCGGGACTAGCGATTGCAGATACGCAGTATTTT
TRBJ2-3	.	.	TRBV2	CASRQLGSTDTQYF	TGTGCCTCCAGACAATTAGGCAGCACAGATACGCAGTATTTT
TRBJ2-7	TRBD1	.	TRBV9	CASSVGGTANEQYF	TGTGCCAGCAGCGTAGGGGGGACAGCGAACGAGCAGTACTTC
TRBJ1-1	.	.	TRBV5-5	CASSSPRVTFF	TGTGCCAGCAGCTCGCCCAGGGTTACTTTCTTT
TRBJ1-4	TRBD1	.	TRBV6-1	CASSEVGQTAPMGKLFF	TGTGCCAGCAGTGAAGTGGGACAGACCGCCCCAATGGGAAAACTGTTTTTT
TRBJ2-1	TRBD2	.	TRBV11-3	CASNLGLAGNEQFF	TGTGCCAGCAACCTGGGACTAGCGGGTAATGAGCAGTTCTTC
TRBJ2-7	TRBD1	.	TRBV5-4	CASTPQGASYEQYF	TGTGCCAGCACCCCACAGGGGGCGAGTTACGAGCAGTACTTC
TRBJ2-1	.	few	TRBV27	CASSPFGQGMNNEQFF	TGTGCCAGCAGCCCCTTTGGGCAGGGCATGAACAATGAGCAGTTCTTC
TRBJ2-7	TRBD2	once	TRBV28	CASSPESGTSGRDVGEQYF	TGTGCCAGCAGTCCTGAAAGCGGGACTAGCGGGAGAGACGTGGGCGAGCAGTACTTC
TRBJ2-2	.	.	TRBV7-8	CASSSGTTNTGELFF	TGTGCCAGCAGCTCCGGGACAACGAACACCGGGGAGCTGTTTTTT
TRBJ1-6	.	.	TRBV7-2	CASSPGGGTNSPLHF	TGTGCCAGCAGCCCCGGGGGGGGGACCAATTCACCCCTCCACTTT
TRBJ1-1	.	.	TRBV24-1	CATSDGQMNTEAFF	TGTGCCACCAGTGATGGACAGATGAACACTGAAGCTTTCTTT
TRBJ2-7	TRBD1	.	TRBV7-8	CASSTDRANEQYF	TGTGCCAGCAGCACGGACAGGGCCAACGAGCAGTACTTC
TRBJ1-5	TRBD1	.	TRBV18	CASSPAFGQGAQPQHF	TGTGCCAGCTCACCAGCCTTCGGACAGGGCGCTCAGCCCCAGCATTTT
TRBJ1-5	TRBD1	.	TRBV4-2	CASSQDAGQNNQPQHF	TGTGCCAGCAGCCAAGATGCGGGACAGAACAATCAGCCCCAGCATTTT
TRBJ2-1	TRBD2	.	TRBV29-1	CSAGTSPSDGGEQFF	TGCAGCGCCGGGACTAGCCCCTCCGACGGGGGTGAGCAGTTCTTC
TRBJ1-1	.	.	TRBV5-8	CASYGYTEAFF	TGTGCCAGTTACGGGTACACTGAAGCTTTCTTT
TRBJ1-4	.	few	TRBV23-1	CASSQSTGRGELFF	TGCGCCAGCAGTCAATCGACAGGCCGGGGGGAACTGTTTTTT